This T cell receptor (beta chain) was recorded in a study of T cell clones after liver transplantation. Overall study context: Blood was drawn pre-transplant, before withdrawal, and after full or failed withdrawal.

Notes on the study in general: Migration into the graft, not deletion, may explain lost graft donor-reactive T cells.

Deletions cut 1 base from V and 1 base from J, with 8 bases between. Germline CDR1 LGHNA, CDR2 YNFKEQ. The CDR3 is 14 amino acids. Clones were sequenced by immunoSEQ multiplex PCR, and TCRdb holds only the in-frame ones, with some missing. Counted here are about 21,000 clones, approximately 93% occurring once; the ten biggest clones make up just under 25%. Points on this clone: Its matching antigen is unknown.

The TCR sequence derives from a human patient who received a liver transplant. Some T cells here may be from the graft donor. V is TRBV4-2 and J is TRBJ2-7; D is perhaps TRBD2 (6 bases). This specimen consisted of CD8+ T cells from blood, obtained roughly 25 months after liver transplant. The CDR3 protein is CASSQAGRSYEQYF. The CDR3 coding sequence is TGTGCCAGCAGCCAAGCAGGGAGGTCCTACGAGCAGTACTTC.